This T cell receptor (beta chain) was retrieved from a study of shared clonotypes between healthy human individuals. Regarding the study as a whole: For sorted subsets, rarefaction showed incomplete sequencing despite large depth. Sampling included only blood; tissue repertoires likely differ.

In its sample, this clone was seen once. Its target is unknown. Other DNA sequences of this sample code for an identical CDR3. The V and J ends lost 3 bases and 2 bases respectively, with 7 bases between them. The CDR3 extends over 13 amino acids. From germline, CDR1 is KGHSH and CDR2 LQKENI. Splitting the CD4+ cells yielded a CD45RA+ naive subset and a CD45RA-negative memory subset. Deep level was the assay's run setting. Measured with immunoSEQ multiplex PCR; TCRdb has only the in-frame clones, and not every one. The sample consists of 550,000 to 850,000 clones, around 67% of them appearing once. The source material was memory CD4+ T cells sorted from blood. The subset here: CD45RA-negative fraction. This sequence originates from a woman aged 25 to 39 in good health. V is TRBV18 and J is TRBJ1-1; D is possibly TRBD1 (6 bases). This chain's CDR3 is CASSPGGNTEAFF. The CDR3 nucleotides read TGTGCCAGCTCACCCGGGGGCAACACTGAAGCTTTCTTT.